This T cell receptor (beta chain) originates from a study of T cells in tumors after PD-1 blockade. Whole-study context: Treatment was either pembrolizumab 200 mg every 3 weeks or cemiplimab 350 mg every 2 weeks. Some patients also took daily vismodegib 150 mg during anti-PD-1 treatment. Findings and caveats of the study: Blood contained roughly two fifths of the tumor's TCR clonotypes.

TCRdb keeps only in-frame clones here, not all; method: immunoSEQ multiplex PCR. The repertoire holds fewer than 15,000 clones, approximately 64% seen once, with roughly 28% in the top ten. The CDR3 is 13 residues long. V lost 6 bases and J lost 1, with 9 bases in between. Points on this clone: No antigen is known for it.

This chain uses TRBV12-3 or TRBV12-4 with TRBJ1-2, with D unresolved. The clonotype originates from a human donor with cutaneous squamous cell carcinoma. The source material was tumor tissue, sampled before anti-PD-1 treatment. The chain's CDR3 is CASSSSVNYGYTF. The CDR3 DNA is TGTGCCAGCAGCTCCAGTGTTAACTATGGCTACACCTTC.